What follows describes a single TCR beta chain. The antigen is not known. Additional DNA sequences in this sample encode the identical CDR3. Produced via immunoSEQ multiplex PCR; TCRdb's table is partial and in-frame only. Among more than 11,000 clones, less than 85% were seen once, and the ten largest hold around 13%. The sample originates from a study of T cell repertoires in ileal Crohn's disease. The germline V gene encodes CDR1 MGHRA and CDR2 YSYEKL. With 6 bases clipped from V and 4 bases from J, the junction kept 15 bases outside the gene matches. The CDR3 totals 18 residues. Study outcomes and limitations: Compared with CD4 T cells, sorted CD8 cells carried more expanded clones. Clonality above 26.8% at surgery always came with endoscopic recurrence.

Time point here: inflamed ileum from the surgical specimen. The source material was ileal tissue. The sequence was collected from an adult with Crohn's disease. The chain links TRBV4-1 to TRBJ1-2, with 12 positions matching TRBD1. CDR3: CASSPNDRDRGLSYGYTF. The CDR3 DNA sequence: TGCGCCAGCAGTCCCAACGACCGGGACAGGGGGCTTAGCTATGGCTACACCTTC.